This passage covers 29 T cell receptor beta chains from one sample sequenced in a study of technical replicates of blood from a handful of donors (dated by TCRdb to about 2017). Libraries were constructed by the immunoSEQ multiplex PCR assay. TCRdb took this table from immuneACCESS and kept in-frame rearrangements with V and J called. Such tables lack part of the clones; where checked against another copy, unresolved V genes explain under half of the gap, and the rest is unexplained. The sample table lists tens of thousands of clones, 94% of them with a count of one. Approximately 0.26% of the sample goes to the ten largest clones. The sequenced sample was T cells isolated from PBMCs. The origin of the receptors is a human donor in good health.

This chain links TRBV21-1 with TRBJ1-3; TRBD1, the table's D call, lacks a check against the DNA. TRBV21-1 is described as a pseudogene. The length of the CDR3 is 16 residues. In DNA, the CDR3 is TGTGCCAGCAGCAAAAAAACGCAGGCCTCTGGAAACACCATATATTTT. Protein: CASSKKTQASGNTIYF.

The chain recombines TRBV30 with TRBJ2-7, with D unclear. V was pared by 3 bases and J by 3 bases, with 6 bases between. CDR1 is GTSNPN and CDR2 is SVGIG in the germline V gene (reference sequence). The CDR3 is 11 residues long. The CDR3 DNA sequence: TGTGCCTGGAGCCCGAGCTACGAGCAGTACTTC. Translated, it gives CAWSPSYEQYF.

V is TRBV21-1 and J is TRBJ1-3; TRBD1, the table's D call, was not compared with the DNA. TRBV21-1 is shown as a pseudogene. The CDR3 is made up of 16 amino acids. The CDR3 sequence: CASSTSPGQGWNTIYF. In DNA, the CDR3 is TGTGCCAGCAGCACTTCTCCGGGACAGGGTTGGAACACCATATATTTT.

The chain is built from TRBV29-1 and TRBJ1-5, with a possible D match to TRBD1 (6 bases). V was cut by 5 bases and J by 3 bases, with 8 bases left in between. This CDR3 has 12 residues. Germline CDR1 SQVTM, CDR2 ANQGSEA. CDR3 sequence reads: CSVQGNNQPQHF. CDR3 DNA: TGCAGCGTTCAGGGGAACAATCAGCCCCAGCATTTT.

The V gene is TRBV6-6, the J gene TRBJ1-2; 10 bases match TRBD1. This CDR3 spans 14 amino acids. The germline V gene encodes CDR1 MNHNY and CDR2 SVGAGI (reference sequence). V dropped 8 bases and J dropped 0; count of bases not matched to a gene: 3. The CDR3 DNA follows: TGTGCCAGCCGGGACAGGGGATCTAACTATGGCTACACCTTC. Translation: CASRDRGSNYGYTF.

This clone turned up a few times. The genes are TRBV5-1 and TRBJ1-1; D is undetermined. The CDR3 is 11 amino acids. Trimming left V 6 bases short and J 4 bases short, with 7 bases between. The germline V gene has CDR1 SGHRS and CDR2 YFSETQ. The CDR3 sequence is CASKLGTEAFF. As DNA, the CDR3 is TGCGCCAGCAAGCTAGGCACTGAAGCTTTCTTT.

The chain has TRBV5-4 and TRBJ2-7; tentatively, D is TRBD2 (5 bases). Germline values: CDR1 SGHNT, CDR2 YYREEE (reference sequence). The CDR3 covers 17 residues. Trimming cost V 0 bases and J 0 bases, with 16 bases left between them. The CDR3 loop is CASSLGGSAKSSYEQYF. The DNA of the CDR3 is TGTGCCAGCAGCTTGGGGGGTAGCGCAAAGAGCTCCTACGAGCAGTACTTC.

This chain links TRBV18 with TRBJ2-2; TRBD2 agrees at 11 bases. The CDR3 runs to 17 residues. Trimming at V came to 6 bases and at J to 0 bases, leaving 6 bases not matched to a gene. Germline values: CDR1 KGHSH, CDR2 LQKENI. The CDR3 loop reads CASSRLAGISNTGELFF. The CDR3 region has the DNA TGTGCCAGCTCGAGACTAGCGGGAATATCGAACACCGGGGAGCTGTTTTTT.

The genes are TRBV29-1 and TRBJ1-2; TRBD1 matches 7 bases. The CDR3 contains 14 residues. V was pared by 7 bases and J by 3 bases, with 11 bases of the junction left unmatched. CDR1 SQVTM and CDR2 ANQGSEA come from the germline V gene. The CDR3: CSALTPGQDYGYTF. The CDR3 region has the DNA TGCAGCGCTTTGACCCCCGGACAGGACTATGGCTACACCTTC.

The genes are TRBV25-1 and TRBJ2-1, with D tentatively TRBD2 (5 bases). The V gene's germline CDR1 is MGHDK and CDR2 SYGVNS. V lost 3 bases and J lost 0, with 12 bases in between. This CDR3 comprises 16 residues. CDR3 in amino acids: CASSDLSGNSYNEQFF. The CDR3 coding sequence is TGTGCCAGCAGTGATCTCTCGGGAAACTCCTACAATGAGCAGTTCTTC.

J is TRBJ1-2 and V is TRBV11-2; TRBD1 is a possible D gene (5 bases). Per germline, CDR1 SGHAT and CDR2 FQNNGV. This CDR3 spans 15 amino acids. The V end was cut by 2 bases, the J end by 2 bases, with 12 bases between. The CDR3 is CASSLNRRENYGYTF. The CDR3 DNA follows: TGTGCCAGCAGCTTAAACAGGAGGGAGAACTATGGCTACACCTTC.

The gene calls are TRBV5-8 and TRBJ2-5, with 7 bases fitting TRBD2. Germline CDR1 reads SGHTS; CDR2 reads YDEGEE. The CDR3 sequence is 10 residues long. The ends lost 9 bases at V and 7 bases at J; junction bases unmatched: 3. The CDR3, as DNA: TGTGCCACCCCGGGAGGGACCCAGTACTTC. This codes for CATPGGTQYF.

The chain employs TRBV9 and TRBJ2-3; possibly TRBD1 for D (5 bases). This CDR3 spans 16 amino acids. Germline CDR1 reads SGDLS; CDR2 reads YYNGEE. V was pared by 3 bases and J by 2 bases, with 16 bases between. This CDR3 is CASSALNGAHTDTQYF. The CDR3 DNA follows: TGTGCCAGCAGCGCACTCAATGGGGCCCACACAGATACGCAGTATTTT.

This clone is a singleton in its sample. The genes are TRBV5-4 and TRBJ2-7, with D maybe TRBD1 (5 bases). CDR3 length equals 15 residues. The germline V gene has CDR1 SGHNT and CDR2 YYREEE (reference sequence). V was pared by 1 base and J by 3 bases, with 14 bases between. The CDR3 sequence is CASSLKGQLYYEQYF. Written as DNA, the CDR3 is TGTGCCAGCAGCTTGAAGGGGCAGCTTTACTACGAGCAGTACTTC.

V and J are TRBV5-1 and TRBJ2-7; 9 nucleotides agree with TRBD2. The CDR3 totals 15 residues. The V gene's germline CDR1 is SGHRS and CDR2 YFSETQ. V lost 4 bases to trimming and J lost 3 bases; unmatched junction nucleotides: 8. CDR3 protein: CASSRTTSGVYEQYF. CDR3 DNA sequence: TGCGCCAGCAGCCGTACGACTAGCGGAGTCTACGAGCAGTACTTC.

This chain connects TRBV5-1 to TRBJ1-1; D is uncertain. V lost 2 bases and J 2 bases, leaving 7 bases between the germline ends. CDR3 length: 13 amino acids. Germline loops: CDR1 SGHRS, CDR2 YFSETQ. The CDR3 DNA follows: TGCGCCAGCAGCTTCCGGGAAAACACTGAAGCTTTCTTT. Amino acids: CASSFRENTEAFF.

The table lists this clone with a count of one. This chain joins TRBV25-1 and TRBJ1-6; a weak D match, TRBD1 (6 bases). Germline CDR1 is MGHDK and CDR2 is SYGVNS. CDR3 length: 12 residues. V lost 5 bases and J 7 bases, leaving 6 bases between the germline ends. The CDR3, as DNA: TGTGCCAGCAGTACAGGGAATTCACCCCTCCACTTT. Translated, it gives CASSTGNSPLHF.

The table lists this clone with a count of one. CDR3 DNA: TGTGCCAGCAGCGTATATTCTCTCGGCAGAGGCAGCACTGAAGCTTTCTTT. As protein: CASSVYSLGRGSTEAFF. V is TRBV9 and J is TRBJ1-1, with unresolved D. The CDR3 consists of 17 residues. Trimming cost V 1 base and J 4 bases, with 20 bases left between them. Germline V gene lookup returns CDR1 SGDLS and CDR2 YYNGEE. Full variable domain (outside the CDR3, taken from reference TRBV9 and TRBJ1-1): DSGVTQTPKHLITATGQRVTLRCSPRSGDLSVYWYQQSLDQGLQFLIQYYNGEERAKGNILERFSAQQFPDLHSELNLSSLELGDSALYFCASSVYSLGRGSTEAFFGQGTRLTVV.

V and J are TRBV9 and TRBJ2-1, with 14 bases fitting TRBD2. J gave up 7 bases and V 3 bases, and 9 bases lay outside the gene matches. The V gene's germline CDR1 is SGDLS and CDR2 YYNGEE. The CDR3 is made up of 17 amino acids. The DNA of the CDR3 is TGTGCCAGCAGCGGCCCCCAGGGACTAGCGGGGGCTAATGAGCAGTTCTTC. Amino acids: CASSGPQGLAGANEQFF.

The chain uses TRBV7-9 and TRBJ2-7; TRBD2 matches at 9 bases. This CDR3 contains 16 residues. V dropped 4 bases and J dropped 7; count of bases not matched to a gene: 14. The germline CDR1 and CDR2 sequences are SEHNR and FQNEAQ (reference sequence). The CDR3 reads CASSSPRAGGPGEQYF. CDR3 DNA: TGTGCCAGCAGCTCTCCCAGGGCGGGAGGGCCGGGGGAGCAGTACTTC.

This clone was counted a single time. The V call is TRBV5-6, the J call TRBJ1-1; D is perhaps TRBD1 (5 bases). The V and J ends lost 4 bases and 4 bases respectively, with 17 bases between them. The CDR3 has 15 residues. Germline V CDR1 and CDR2: SGHDT, YYEEEE. CDR3 DNA sequence: TGTGCCAGCAGCCGAATCAGGGTGCTAGGCACTGAAGCTTTCTTT. Protein product: CASSRIRVLGTEAFF.

This clone was recorded a few times. The rearrangement links TRBV5-5 to TRBJ2-2, with D tentatively TRBD1 (5 bases). V dropped 4 bases and J dropped 8 bases, with 9 bases sitting between them. The germline V gene has CDR1 SGHKS and CDR2 YYEKEE (reference sequence). The CDR3 is 12 amino acids. The CDR3: CASSPGWGELFF. The CDR3 DNA reads TGTGCCAGCAGCCCAGGGTGGGGGGAGCTGTTTTTT.

The CDR3 coding sequence is TGTGCCAGCAGTCCCACGGACAGGGGGCTTTCGGAAGAGACCCAGTACTTC. Its translation is CASSPTDRGLSEETQYF. V and J are TRBV27 and TRBJ2-5; 11 bases align to TRBD1. CDR3 size: 17 residues. Germline lookup yields CDR1 MNHEY and CDR2 SMNVEV (reference sequence). V shed 5 bases, J shed 3 bases, and the junction held 11 bases outside the gene matches.

This chain uses TRBV14 with TRBJ1-1, with no clear D. CDR3 length equals 14 residues. V was trimmed by 0 bases and J by 1 base, leaving 6 bases between them. Germline CDR1 SGHDN, CDR2 FVKESK. CDR3: CASSQDGENTEAFF. CDR3 in DNA: TGTGCCAGCAGCCAAGACGGGGAGAACACTGAAGCTTTCTTT.

The rearrangement joins TRBV30 to TRBJ2-7; TRBD1 is a possible D gene (6 bases). The V end was cut by 0 bases, the J end by 1 base, with 7 bases between. Per the germline V gene, CDR1 is GTSNPN and CDR2 is SVGIG (reference sequence). CDR3 size: 13 residues. The CDR3 nucleotides read TGTGCCTGGAGTGTCGGACAGTCCTACGAGCAGTACTTC. Protein product: CAWSVGQSYEQYF.

This clone is judged medium-sized. V usage is TRBV5-4 and J usage is TRBJ2-7; TRBD2 matches at 10 bases. This CDR3 is 15 amino acids long. Per germline, CDR1 SGHNT and CDR2 YYREEE (reference sequence). V was clipped by 0 bases and J by 2 bases; unmatched bases: 2. CDR3 sequence reads: CASSLGSGGAYEQYF. DNA for the CDR3: TGTGCCAGCAGCTTGGGAAGCGGGGGGGCCTACGAGCAGTACTTC.

The chain uses TRBV27 and TRBJ1-2, with 10 bases matching TRBD1. Per the germline V gene, CDR1 is MNHEY and CDR2 is SMNVEV (reference sequence). With V trimmed by 0 bases and J by 6 bases, 1 base remained unmatched. The CDR3 extends over 14 amino acids. The DNA for the CDR3 is TGTGCCAGCAGTTTATCGGGACAGGGGAATGGCTACACCTTC. Translation: CASSLSGQGNGYTF.

The rearrangement joins TRBV27 to TRBJ2-1; the match to TRBD2 covers 10 bases. J lost 4 bases, V lost 7 bases, and 4 bases had no gene match. This CDR3 comprises 14 residues. The germline V gene encodes CDR1 MNHEY and CDR2 SMNVEV (reference sequence). CDR3 sequence reads: CASKRLAGYNEQFF. DNA of the CDR3: TGTGCCAGCAAAAGACTAGCGGGTTACAATGAGCAGTTCTTC.

The chain is built from TRBV9 and TRBJ2-1; 8 bases are a match to TRBD1. This CDR3 region has 14 residues. V shed 6 bases and J 6 bases; nucleotides not matched to a gene: 8. Germline V gene lookup returns CDR1 SGDLS and CDR2 YYNGEE. CDR3 residues: CASNQAGGSNEQFF. The DNA for the CDR3 is TGTGCCAGCAACCAAGCAGGGGGCTCCAATGAGCAGTTCTTC.